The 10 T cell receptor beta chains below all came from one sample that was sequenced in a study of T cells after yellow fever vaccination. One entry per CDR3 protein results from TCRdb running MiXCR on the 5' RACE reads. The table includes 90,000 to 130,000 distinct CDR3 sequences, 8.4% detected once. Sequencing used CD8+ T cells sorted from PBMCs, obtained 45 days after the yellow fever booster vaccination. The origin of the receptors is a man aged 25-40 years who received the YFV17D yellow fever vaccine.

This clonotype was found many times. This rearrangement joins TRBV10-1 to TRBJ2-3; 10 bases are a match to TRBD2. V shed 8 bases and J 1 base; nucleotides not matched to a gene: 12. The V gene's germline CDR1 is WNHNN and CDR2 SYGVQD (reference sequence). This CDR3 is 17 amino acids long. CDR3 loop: CASPRGLAGVRTDTQYF. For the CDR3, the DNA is TGCGCCAGCCCTCGAGGGCTAGCGGGAGTACGCACAGATACGCAGTATTTT.

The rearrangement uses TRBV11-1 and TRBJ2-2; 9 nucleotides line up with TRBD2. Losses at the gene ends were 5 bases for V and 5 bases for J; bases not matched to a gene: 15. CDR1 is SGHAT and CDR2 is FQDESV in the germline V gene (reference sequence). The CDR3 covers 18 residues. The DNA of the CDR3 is TGTGCCAGCAGCCCTTTCGGTAGCGGGAGTGGTAGGACCGGGGAGCTGTTTTTT. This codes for CASSPFGSGSGRTGELFF.

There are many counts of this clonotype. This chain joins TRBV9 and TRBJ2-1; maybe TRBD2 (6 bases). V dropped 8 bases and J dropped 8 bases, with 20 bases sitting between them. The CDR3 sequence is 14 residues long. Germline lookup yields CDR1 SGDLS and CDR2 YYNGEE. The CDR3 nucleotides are TGTGCCAGTACCCCCGGAGGGGCATTAGATGAGCAGTTCTTC. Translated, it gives CASTPGGALDEQFF.

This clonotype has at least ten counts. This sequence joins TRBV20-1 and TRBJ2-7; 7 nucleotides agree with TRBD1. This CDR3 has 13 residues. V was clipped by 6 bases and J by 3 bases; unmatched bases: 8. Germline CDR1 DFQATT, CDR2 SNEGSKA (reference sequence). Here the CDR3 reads CSAQGLAVYEQYF. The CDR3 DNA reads TGCAGTGCACAGGGGCTAGCTGTCTACGAGCAGTACTTC.

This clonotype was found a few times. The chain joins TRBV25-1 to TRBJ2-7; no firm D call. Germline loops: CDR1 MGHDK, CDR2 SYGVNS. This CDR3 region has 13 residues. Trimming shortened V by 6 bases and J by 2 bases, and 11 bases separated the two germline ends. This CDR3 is CASRVSETYEQYF. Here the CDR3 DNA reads TGTGCCAGCAGGGTTTCCGAAACCTACGAGCAGTACTTC.

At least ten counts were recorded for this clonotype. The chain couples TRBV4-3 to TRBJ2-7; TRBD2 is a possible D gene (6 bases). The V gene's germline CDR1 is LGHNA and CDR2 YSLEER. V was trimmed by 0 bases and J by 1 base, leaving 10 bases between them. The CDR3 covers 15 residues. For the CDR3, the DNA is TGCGCCAGCAGCCAAGATAACGCGGGGTCCTACGAGCAGTACTTC. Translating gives CASSQDNAGSYEQYF.

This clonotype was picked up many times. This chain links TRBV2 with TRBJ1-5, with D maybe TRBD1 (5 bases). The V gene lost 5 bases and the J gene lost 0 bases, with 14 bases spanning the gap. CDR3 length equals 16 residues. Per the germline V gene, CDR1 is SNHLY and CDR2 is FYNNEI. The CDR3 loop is CASSSTGDYSNQPQHF. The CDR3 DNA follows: TGTGCCAGCAGTAGTACAGGTGATTATAGCAATCAGCCCCAGCATTTT.

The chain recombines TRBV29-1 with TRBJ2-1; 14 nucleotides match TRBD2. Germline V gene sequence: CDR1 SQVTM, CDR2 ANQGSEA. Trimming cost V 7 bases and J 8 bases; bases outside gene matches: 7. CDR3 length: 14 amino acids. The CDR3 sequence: CSAGLAGGQHEQFF. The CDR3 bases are TGCAGCGCTGGACTAGCGGGAGGTCAACATGAGCAGTTCTTC.

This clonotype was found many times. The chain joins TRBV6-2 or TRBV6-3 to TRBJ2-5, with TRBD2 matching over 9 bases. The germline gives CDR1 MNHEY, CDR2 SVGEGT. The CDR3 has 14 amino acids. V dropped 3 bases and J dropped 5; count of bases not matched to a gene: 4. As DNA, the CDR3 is TGTGCCAGCAGTTATGGACTAGCGAAGGAGACCCAGTACTTC. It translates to CASSYGLAKETQYF.

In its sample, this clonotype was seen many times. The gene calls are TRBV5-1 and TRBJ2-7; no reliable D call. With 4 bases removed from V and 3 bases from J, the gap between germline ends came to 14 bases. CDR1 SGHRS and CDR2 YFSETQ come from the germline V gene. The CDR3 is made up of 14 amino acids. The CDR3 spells CASSMDQLYYEQYF. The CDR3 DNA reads TGCGCCAGCAGCATGGACCAGTTGTACTACGAGCAGTACTTC.